This note documents a single TCR beta chain sequence. Its antigen is as yet unknown. Data came from immunoSEQ multiplex PCR; TCRdb stores just in-frame clones and leaves some out. The sample lists about 100,000 clones, 80% to 95% occurring once. The data originate from a study of siplizumab effects on memory and regulatory T cells. Study results and limitations: Siplizumab caused a significant drop in alloreactive sequences traceable to unstimulated CD4+ memory cells. Treatment with siplizumab left mappable alloreactive CD4+ clones averaging roughly 70% Treg-derived, compared with 26.9% in controls.

This clonotype originated in a human donor in good health. Source material: CD4+ T cells sorted from blood.

The CDR3, as DNA: TGCGCCAGCAGCTTGGCCCCTAGCGGGAATTACAATGAGCAGTTCTTC. This gives the protein CASSLAPSGNYNEQFF. The rearrangement uses TRBV5-1 and TRBJ2-1, with 9 bases identical to TRBD2. After removal of 0 bases from V and 4 bases from J, the junction contained 5 bases not matched to a gene. Germline V gene lookup returns CDR1 SGHRS and CDR2 YFSETQ. The CDR3 contains 16 residues.